This TCR beta chain was identified during a study of blood T cell repertoires in COVID-19. Per the germline V gene, CDR1 is LNHDA and CDR2 is SQIVND (reference sequence). CDR3 size: 13 residues. Trimming took 10 bases from V and 1 from J; bases not matched to a gene: 5. Produced via immunoSEQ multiplex PCR; TCRdb's table is partial and in-frame only. The table has about 170,000 clones, over 80% seen once. The V call is TRBV19, the J call TRBJ2-3, with TRBD1 matching 7 bases. Source material: peripheral blood. The clonotype was recovered from an elderly woman with active or convalescent COVID-19. The CDR3 protein is CATRDRGTDTQYF. CDR3 bases: TGTGCCACCAGGGACAGAGGCACAGATACGCAGTATTTT. The full variable domain, with the rest looked up from reference TRBV19 and TRBJ2-3, is DGGITQSPKYLFRKEGQNVTLSCEQNLNHDAMYWYRQDPGQGLRLIYYSQIVNDFQKGDIAEGYSVSREKKESFPLTVTSAQKNPTAFYLCATRDRGTDTQYFGPGTRLTVL.